A single sample is the source of the 32 T cell receptor beta chains below, sequenced in a study of beta chain features in type 1 diabetes. The sequenced template was cDNA made from the entire isolated RNA. TCRdb keeps only in-frame clones here, not all; method: immunoSEQ multiplex PCR. This table has some 300,000 clones, approximately 8.1% appearing once. Material for sequencing was central memory CD4+ T cells from blood. The receptors originated from a woman under 30 in good health.

The CDR3 nucleotides are TGTGCCTGGAGTGCCCGCGGCTCATTTAGGAATGAGCAGTTCTTC. This codes for CAWSARGSFRNEQFF. This rearrangement joins TRBV30 to TRBJ2-1; D remains unclear. Trimming took 1 base from V and 7 from J, leaving 17 bases between them. The CDR3 contains 15 residues. The germline gives CDR1 GTSNPN, CDR2 SVGIG (reference sequence).

About this clone: Mismatch with germline at one junction end may stem from a read error. As DNA, the CDR3 is TGTGCCAGCAGTTACCAACAGGGGAACGCTGAAGCTTTCTTT. It specifies CASSYQQGNAEAFF. The V gene is TRBV6-6, the J gene TRBJ1-1; TRBD1 matches at 7 bases. The CDR3 is 14 amino acids. Germline V gene sequence: CDR1 MNHNY, CDR2 SVGAGI (reference sequence).

This clone was observed at least ten times. Other DNA sequences in the sample encode the same CDR3. The chain has TRBV20-1 and TRBJ2-3; D uncertain. From germline, CDR1 is DFQATT and CDR2 SNEGSKA (reference sequence). Trimming removed 1 base from V and 2 bases from J, with 1 base in between. This CDR3 has 11 residues. CDR3 residues: CSARATDTQYF. CDR3 DNA sequence: TGCAGTGCTAGAGCCACAGATACGCAGTATTTT.

This clone was observed a few times. The chain couples TRBV18 to TRBJ1-4; TRBD1 aligns across 10 bases. The CDR3 loop spans 14 amino acids. Germline V lookup: CDR1 KGHSH, CDR2 LQKENI. After removal of 4 bases from V and 5 bases from J, the junction contained 1 base not matched to a gene. CDR3 sequence reads: CASSRDRGNEKLFF. In DNA, the CDR3 is TGTGCCAGCTCACGGGACAGGGGAAATGAAAAACTGTTTTTT.

Only a few counts were recorded for this clone. The chain has TRBV5-4 and TRBJ2-3; D unclear. The V end was cut by 4 bases, the J end by 0 bases, with 9 bases between. CDR1 and CDR2 (germline): SGHNT, YYREEE (reference sequence). The CDR3 is 14 residues long. The CDR3 DNA follows: TGTGCCAGCAGCCGAGGTTCTAGCACAGATACGCAGTATTTT. It encodes CASSRGSSTDTQYF. The variable domain in full, with the rest retrieved from reference TRBV5-4 and TRBJ2-3, is ETGVTQSPTHLIKTRGQQVTLRCSSQSGHNTVSWYQQALGQGPQFIFQYYREEENGRGNFPPRFSGLQFPNYSSELNVNALELDDSALYLCASSRGSSTDTQYFGPGTRLTVL.

This clone was counted between two and nine times. The CDR3 sequence is CASSLEASYNSPLHF. The CDR3 nucleotides are TGTGCCAGCAGCTTAGAAGCCTCCTATAATTCACCCCTCCACTTT. The chain joins TRBV7-9 to TRBJ1-6; the D is unclear. Germline V gene data show CDR1 as SEHNR and CDR2 as FQNEAQ (reference sequence). This CDR3 region has 15 residues. V was clipped by 1 base and J by 0 bases, with 4 bases between them. The whole variable domain, remainder taken from reference TRBV7-9 and TRBJ1-6, is DTGVSQNPRHKITKRGQNVTFRCDPISEHNRLYWYRQTLGQGPEFLTYFQNEAQLEKSRLLSDRFSAERPKGSFSTLEIQRTEQGDSAMYLCASSLEASYNSPLHFGNGTRLTVT.

This clone was observed a few times. V is TRBV27 and J is TRBJ2-5; no definite D call. In germline, CDR1 is MNHEY, CDR2 SMNVEV (reference sequence). The CDR3 consists of 15 residues. The V end was cut by 3 bases, the J end by 1 base, with 12 bases between. The CDR3 reads CASSFILRPQETQYF. The CDR3 region has the DNA TGTGCCAGCAGTTTCATCCTCCGCCCCCAAGAGACCCAGTACTTC.

The chain carries TRBV18 and TRBJ1-2; weak D call: TRBD1 (5 bases). Trimming cost V 5 bases and J 7 bases, with 17 bases left between them. The CDR3 totals 14 residues. Germline CDR1 and CDR2: KGHSH and LQKENI. Here the CDR3 DNA reads TGTGCCAGCTCATCTTCGCTCAGGGACGGTGGCTACACCTTC. Protein sequence: CASSSSLRDGGYTF.

This clone was found a few times. J is TRBJ2-1 and V is TRBV7-2; D remains ambiguous. Looked up from germline, CDR1 is SGHTA and CDR2 is FQGNSA. V lost 0 bases and J 9 bases, leaving 9 bases between the germline ends. The CDR3 runs to 13 residues. The CDR3 loop is CASSLARAVEQFF. The CDR3 nucleotides read TGTGCCAGCAGCTTAGCTCGAGCTGTTGAGCAGTTCTTC.

Only a few counts were recorded for this clone. The CDR3 is CASSSNHRGSSYEQYF. The CDR3 coding sequence is TGTGCCAGCAGTTCCAACCACAGGGGAAGCTCCTACGAGCAGTACTTC. The V gene is TRBV27, the J gene TRBJ2-7; 7 bases align to TRBD1. CDR3 length: 16 residues. J gave up 0 bases and V 4 bases, and 9 bases lay outside the gene matches. Germline loops: CDR1 MNHEY, CDR2 SMNVEV (reference sequence).

V and J are TRBV7-9 and TRBJ2-2; D gene uncertain. V lost 4 bases and J 7 bases, leaving 7 bases between the germline ends. This CDR3 region has 12 residues. CDR1 and CDR2 from the germline V gene are SEHNR and FQNEAQ (reference sequence). CDR3 DNA: TGTGCCAGCAGCTCCCAGAACGGGGAGCTGTTTTTT. Amino acid sequence: CASSSQNGELFF.

The table lists this clone with many counts. The chain employs TRBV18 and TRBJ1-3; D may be TRBD1 (5 bases). In germline, CDR1 is KGHSH, CDR2 LQKENI. Between the trimmed V and J ends, which lost 8 bases and 0 bases, there was a span of 8 bases. The CDR3 spans 13 residues. The CDR3 sequence: CASTDSSGNTIYF. The CDR3 DNA reads as TGTGCCAGCACAGACAGCTCTGGAAACACCATATATTTT. Using reference TRBV18 and TRBJ1-3 for the parts outside the CDR3, the full variable domain is NAGVMQNPRHLVRRRGQEARLRCSPMKGHSHVYWYRQLPEEGLKFMVYLQKENIIDESGMPKERFSAEFPKEGPSILRIQQVVRGDSAAYFCASTDSSGNTIYFGEGSWLTVV.

The chain links TRBV7-3 to TRBJ2-2; D possibly corresponds to TRBD2 (6 bases). From germline, CDR1 is SGHTA and CDR2 FQGTGA. This CDR3 is built from 16 residues. V was pared by 3 bases and J by 4 bases, with 15 bases between. This chain's CDR3 is CASSFSGTVGTGELFF. The CDR3 nucleotides are TGTGCCAGCAGCTTTAGCGGAACGGTGGGCACCGGGGAGCTGTTTTTT.

This clone has only a few counts. The gene calls are TRBV6-6 and TRBJ1-6; TRBD1 might be the D (6 bases). V lost 5 bases, J lost 7 bases, and 12 bases lay in between. Germline loops: CDR1 MNHNY, CDR2 SVGAGI (reference sequence). The CDR3 extends over 14 amino acids. CDR3 nucleotides: TGTGCCAGCAGTAAGGACAGACCGAATTCACCCCTCCACTTT. This gives the protein CASSKDRPNSPLHF.

This clone was recorded at least ten times. The identical CDR3 is also encoded by other nucleotide sequences in the sample. The J gene is TRBJ2-1, the V gene TRBV27, with 11 bases fitting TRBD1. Germline trimming cut 3 bases from V and 0 bases from J; bases unmatched to any gene: 4. The CDR3 is 17 amino acids. Germline CDR1 is MNHEY and CDR2 is SMNVEV (reference sequence). CDR3 loop: CASSFWTGGGSYNEQFF. In DNA form, the CDR3 reads TGTGCCAGCAGTTTTTGGACAGGGGGCGGCTCCTACAATGAGCAGTTCTTC.

Points on this clone: Other DNA sequences in the sample encode the same CDR3. This chain links TRBV27 with TRBJ1-1, with TRBD1 matching over 10 bases. Losses at the gene ends were 5 bases for V and 0 bases for J; bases not matched to a gene: 6. The CDR3 consists of 16 residues. The germline gives CDR1 MNHEY, CDR2 SMNVEV (reference sequence). CDR3 DNA sequence: TGTGCCAGCAGTCCACGGACAGGGGGGATGAACACTGAAGCTTTCTTT. Translated: CASSPRTGGMNTEAFF.

The gene calls are TRBV6-5 and TRBJ1-3; D remains ambiguous. The CDR3 is made up of 14 amino acids. V lost 4 bases to trimming and J lost 4 bases, with 11 bases between them. Per the germline V gene, CDR1 is MNHEY and CDR2 is SVGAGI. In nucleotides, the CDR3 is TGTGCCAGCAGTTTCGGGCAGCACGGAAACACCATATATTTT. This gives the protein CASSFGQHGNTIYF.

This clone turned up a few times. The rearrangement uses TRBV7-2 and TRBJ2-7; 12 bases line up with TRBD2. The CDR3 is 14 amino acids. Germline V gene sequence: CDR1 SGHTA, CDR2 FQGNSA. After removal of 5 bases from V and 5 bases from J, the junction contained 4 bases not matched to a gene. The CDR3, as DNA: TGTGCCAGCAGCGTGACTAGCGGGAGCCACGAGCAGTACTTC. Residues: CASSVTSGSHEQYF.

The V and J genes are TRBV7-9 and TRBJ2-3; 13 bases fit TRBD2. Germline values: CDR1 SEHNR, CDR2 FQNEAQ (reference sequence). V dropped 5 bases and J dropped 6; count of bases not matched to a gene: 8. The CDR3 runs to 16 residues. The CDR3 nucleotides read TGTGCCAGCAGCCGTGGACTAGCGGGAGTCAAGGATACGCAGTATTTT. Protein: CASSRGLAGVKDTQYF.

In its sample, this clone was seen a few times. This CDR3 reads CASRDRGRQPQHF. CDR3 bases: TGTGCCAGCCGGGACAGGGGGCGACAGCCCCAGCATTTT. The chain carries TRBV2 and TRBJ1-5; TRBD1 matches at 12 bases. This CDR3 has 13 amino acids. Germline V gene sequence: CDR1 SNHLY, CDR2 FYNNEI. V trimming: 8 bases; J trimming: 7 bases; junction bases outside the gene matches: 3.

The genes are TRBV5-1 and TRBJ1-5, with 10 bases matching TRBD1. The V segment lost 5 bases and the J segment 7 bases; nucleotides outside the gene matches: 6. CDR3 length: 14 residues. Germline V gene data show CDR1 as SGHRS and CDR2 as YFSETQ. This CDR3 reads CASSSGTGAQPQHF. CDR3 nucleotides: TGCGCCAGCAGTTCCGGGACAGGGGCCCAGCCCCAGCATTTT. Complete variable domain (other parts from reference TRBV5-1 and TRBJ1-5): KAGVTQTPRYLIKTRGQQVTLSCSPISGHRSVSWYQQTPGQGLQFLFEYFSETQRNKGNFPGRFSGRQFSNSRSEMNVSTLELGDSALYLCASSSGTGAQPQHFGDGTRLSIL.

This clone showed up just a few times. The chain combines TRBV9 with TRBJ1-2; TRBD1 agrees at 9 bases. The CDR3 is 17 amino acids. V gave up 3 bases and J gave up 5 bases; unmatched junction bases: 14. CDR1 is SGDLS and CDR2 is YYNGEE in the germline V gene. As DNA, the CDR3 is TGTGCCAGCAGCGCGTGGGACAGGGCTTACCAGGAATATGGCTACACCTTC. This gives the protein CASSAWDRAYQEYGYTF.

There are a few counts of this clone. V is TRBV27 and J is TRBJ1-6; D remains ambiguous. V lost 2 bases and J lost 6, with 14 bases in between. There are 16 residues in the CDR3. Germline V gene lookup returns CDR1 MNHEY and CDR2 SMNVEV (reference sequence). The DNA for the CDR3 is TGTGCCAGCAGTTTAAATGCCCGACGTAGTAATTCACCCCTCCACTTT. It encodes CASSLNARRSNSPLHF.

This clone appeared a few times. The V call is TRBV7-8, the J call TRBJ2-2; TRBD1 or TRBD2 may be the D gene (5 bases each). Germline-derived CDR1 and CDR2 are SGHVS and FQNEAQ. The germline V and J ends were trimmed by 4 bases and 8 bases, with 20 bases remaining between them. CDR3 length: 16 amino acids. The CDR3, as DNA: TGTGCCAGCAGCTCCCGGGACCTTTCTATAACTGGGGAGCTGTTTTTT. Translated: CASSSRDLSITGELFF.

The CDR3 sequence is CASSSGGARQEQFF. CDR3 bases: TGTGCCAGCAGCTCGGGGGGAGCAAGGCAGGAGCAGTTCTTC. The chain couples TRBV7-6 to TRBJ2-1, with TRBD2 identical over 7 bases. Germline CDR1 SGHVS, CDR2 FNYEAQ. Losses at the gene ends were 4 bases for V and 10 bases for J; bases not matched to a gene: 10. This CDR3 spans 14 amino acids.

In its sample, this clone was seen a few times. DNA for the CDR3: TGTGCCAGCAGCTCGGCAGGGAGGGCTTTCTTT. This codes for CASSSAGRAFF. The chain couples TRBV13 to TRBJ1-1; tentatively, D is TRBD1 (5 bases). V was shortened by 4 bases and J by 11 bases, with 11 bases between the two germline ends. Germline lookup yields CDR1 PRHDT and CDR2 FYEKMQ (reference sequence). This CDR3 spans 11 amino acids.

The rearrangement uses TRBV11-3 and TRBJ2-1; 10 nucleotides line up with TRBD2. The CDR3 spans 15 residues. The germline V gene encodes CDR1 SGHNT and CDR2 YENEEA. The J segment lost 7 bases and the V segment lost 5 bases, leaving 8 bases of the junction unmatched. The CDR3 DNA reads as TGTGCCAGCAGCCCCTCTAGCGGGAGTCGGAATGAGCAGTTCTTC. Protein product: CASSPSSGSRNEQFF.

A single count supports this clone. The chain links TRBV7-3 to TRBJ2-3; the match to TRBD1 covers 7 bases. The CDR3 is 15 residues long. Per the germline V gene, CDR1 is SGHTA and CDR2 is FQGTGA. Trimming cost V 3 bases and J 5 bases; bases outside gene matches: 8. The CDR3 is CASSFDRVRGDTQYF. CDR3 DNA: TGTGCCAGCAGCTTCGACAGGGTCCGGGGAGATACGCAGTATTTT.

This clone turned up a few times. J is TRBJ2-3 and V is TRBV4-2; 11 bases are a match to TRBD1. V shed 3 bases, J shed 3 bases, and the junction held 8 bases outside the gene matches. The CDR3 is 17 residues long. CDR1 and CDR2 from the germline V gene are LGHNA and YNFKEQ. The CDR3 here is CASSHLPGQGGTDTQYF. DNA for the CDR3: TGTGCCAGCAGCCACTTACCGGGACAGGGGGGGACAGATACGCAGTATTTT.

In its sample, this clone was seen a few times. The chain is built from TRBV7-9 and TRBJ1-5; 8 bases are a match to TRBD1. The CDR3 sequence is 16 residues long. Trimming took 1 base from V and 0 from J; bases not matched to a gene: 2. The germline V gene encodes CDR1 SEHNR and CDR2 FQNEAQ (reference sequence). The CDR3 protein is CASSLGTGTSNQPQHF. As DNA, the CDR3 is TGTGCCAGCAGCTTAGGGACAGGGACTAGCAATCAGCCCCAGCATTTT.

The table lists this clone with many counts. The chain links TRBV4-1 to TRBJ2-5; D perhaps matches TRBD1 (5 bases). CDR1 MGHRA and CDR2 YSYEKL come from the germline V gene. V lost 2 bases and J 4 bases, leaving 11 bases between the germline ends. This CDR3 has 14 amino acids. CDR3 in amino acids: CASSQRYQGETQYF. CDR3 in DNA: TGCGCCAGCAGCCAAAGGTACCAGGGAGAGACCCAGTACTTC.

The V and J genes are TRBV27 and TRBJ2-3; weak D call: TRBD2 (6 bases). V lost 5 bases and J lost 7, with 16 bases in between. The germline gives CDR1 MNHEY, CDR2 SMNVEV (reference sequence). CDR3 length: 14 residues. This CDR3 is CASSLARSSNTQYF. The CDR3 DNA is TGTGCCAGCAGTCTAGCGAGATCCTCAAATACGCAGTATTTT.